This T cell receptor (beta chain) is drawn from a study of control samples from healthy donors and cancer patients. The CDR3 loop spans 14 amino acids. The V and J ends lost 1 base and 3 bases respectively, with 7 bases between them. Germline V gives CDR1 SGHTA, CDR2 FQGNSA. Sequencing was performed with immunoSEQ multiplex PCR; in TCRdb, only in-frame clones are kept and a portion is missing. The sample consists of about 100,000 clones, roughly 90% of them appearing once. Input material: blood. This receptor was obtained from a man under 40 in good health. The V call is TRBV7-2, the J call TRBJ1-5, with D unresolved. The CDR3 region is CASSLVFFNQPQHF. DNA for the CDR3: TGTGCCAGCAGCTTAGTATTTTTCAATCAGCCCCAGCATTTT. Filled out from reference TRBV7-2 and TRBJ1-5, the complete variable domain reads GAGVSQSPSNKVTEKGKDVELRCDPISGHTALYWYRQSLGQGLEFLIYFQGNSAPDKSGLPSDRFSAERTGGSVSTLTIQRTQQEDSAVYLCASSLVFFNQPQHFGDGTRLSIL.